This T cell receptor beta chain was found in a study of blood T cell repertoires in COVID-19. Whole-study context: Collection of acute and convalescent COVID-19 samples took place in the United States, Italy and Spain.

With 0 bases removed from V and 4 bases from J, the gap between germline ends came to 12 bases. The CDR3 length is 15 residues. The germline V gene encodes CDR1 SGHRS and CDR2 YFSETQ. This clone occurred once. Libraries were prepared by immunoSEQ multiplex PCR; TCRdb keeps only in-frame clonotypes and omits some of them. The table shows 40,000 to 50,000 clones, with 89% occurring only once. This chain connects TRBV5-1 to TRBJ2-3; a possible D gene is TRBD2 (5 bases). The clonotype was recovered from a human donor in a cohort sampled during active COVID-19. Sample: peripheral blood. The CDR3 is CASSLEVMRADTQYF. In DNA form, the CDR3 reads TGCGCCAGCAGCTTGGAAGTAATGAGGGCAGATACGCAGTATTTT.